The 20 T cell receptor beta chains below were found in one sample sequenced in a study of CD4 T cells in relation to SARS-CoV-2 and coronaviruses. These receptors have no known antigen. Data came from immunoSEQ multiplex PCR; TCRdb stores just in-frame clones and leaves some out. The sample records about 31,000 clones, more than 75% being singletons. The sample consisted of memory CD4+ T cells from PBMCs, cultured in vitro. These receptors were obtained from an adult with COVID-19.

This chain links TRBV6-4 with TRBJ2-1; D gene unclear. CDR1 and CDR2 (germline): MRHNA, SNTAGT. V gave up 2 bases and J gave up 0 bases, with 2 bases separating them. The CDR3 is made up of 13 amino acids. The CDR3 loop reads CASSDSSYNEQFF. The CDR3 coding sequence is TGTGCCAGCAGTGACAGCTCCTACAATGAGCAGTTCTTC.

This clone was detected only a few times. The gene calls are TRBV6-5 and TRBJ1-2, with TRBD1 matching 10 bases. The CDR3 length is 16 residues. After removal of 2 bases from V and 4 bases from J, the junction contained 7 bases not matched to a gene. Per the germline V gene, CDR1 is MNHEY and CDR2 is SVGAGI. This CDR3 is CASSYRRTGGAYGYTF. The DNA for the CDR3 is TGTGCCAGCAGTTACAGGAGGACAGGGGGGGCCTATGGCTACACCTTC.

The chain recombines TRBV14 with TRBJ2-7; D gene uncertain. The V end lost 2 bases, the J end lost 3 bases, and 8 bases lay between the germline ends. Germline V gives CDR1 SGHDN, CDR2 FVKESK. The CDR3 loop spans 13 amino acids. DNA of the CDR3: TGTGCCAGCAGCCAAAAAGGGCGCTACGAGCAGTACTTC. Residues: CASSQKGRYEQYF.

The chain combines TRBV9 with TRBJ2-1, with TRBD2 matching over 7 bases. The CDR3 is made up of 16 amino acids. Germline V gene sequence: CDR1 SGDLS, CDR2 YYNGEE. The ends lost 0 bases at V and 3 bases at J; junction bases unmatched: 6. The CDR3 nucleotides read TGTGCCAGCAGCGTAGGGGGAGGGGACCACTACAATGAGCAGTTCTTC. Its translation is CASSVGGGDHYNEQFF.

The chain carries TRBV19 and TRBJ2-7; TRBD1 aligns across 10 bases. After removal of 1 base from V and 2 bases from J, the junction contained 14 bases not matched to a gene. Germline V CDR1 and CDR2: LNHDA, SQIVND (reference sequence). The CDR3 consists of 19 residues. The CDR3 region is CASSIVRGQGKVCPYEQYF. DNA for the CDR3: TGTGCCAGTAGTATAGTGCGGGGACAGGGGAAGGTGTGTCCCTACGAGCAGTACTTC.

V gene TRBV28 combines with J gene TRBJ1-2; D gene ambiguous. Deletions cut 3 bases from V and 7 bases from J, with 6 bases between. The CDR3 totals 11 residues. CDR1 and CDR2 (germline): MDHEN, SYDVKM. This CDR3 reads CASSFPAGYTF. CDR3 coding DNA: TGTGCCAGCAGTTTCCCAGCTGGCTACACCTTC.

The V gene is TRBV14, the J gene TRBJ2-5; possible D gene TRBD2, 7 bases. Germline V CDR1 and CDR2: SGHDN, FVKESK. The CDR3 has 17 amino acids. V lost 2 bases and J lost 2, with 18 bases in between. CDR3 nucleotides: TGTGCCAGCAGCCAAACCTGGGCGGGGGCAAAGCAAGAGACCCAGTACTTC. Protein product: CASSQTWAGAKQETQYF.

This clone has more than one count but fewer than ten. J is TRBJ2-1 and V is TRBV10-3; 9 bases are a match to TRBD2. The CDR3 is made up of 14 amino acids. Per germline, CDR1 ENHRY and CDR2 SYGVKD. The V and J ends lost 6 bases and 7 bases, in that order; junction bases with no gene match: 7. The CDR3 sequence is CAISRIAGENEQFF. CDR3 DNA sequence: TGTGCCATCAGCCGTATAGCGGGAGAGAATGAGCAGTTCTTC.

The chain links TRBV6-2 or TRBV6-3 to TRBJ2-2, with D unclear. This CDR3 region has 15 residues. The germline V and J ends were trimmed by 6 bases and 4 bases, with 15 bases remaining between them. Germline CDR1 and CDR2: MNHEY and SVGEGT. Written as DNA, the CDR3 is TGTGCCAGCAGCCCTGGTCCCGACCTCACCGGGGAGCTGTTTTTT. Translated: CASSPGPDLTGELFF.

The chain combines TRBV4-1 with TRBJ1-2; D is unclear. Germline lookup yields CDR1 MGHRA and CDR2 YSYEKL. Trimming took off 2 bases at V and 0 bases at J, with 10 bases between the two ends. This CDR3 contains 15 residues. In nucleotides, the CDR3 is TGCGCCAGCAGCCAACTCCTGACACCTAACTATGGCTACACCTTC. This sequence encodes CASSQLLTPNYGYTF.

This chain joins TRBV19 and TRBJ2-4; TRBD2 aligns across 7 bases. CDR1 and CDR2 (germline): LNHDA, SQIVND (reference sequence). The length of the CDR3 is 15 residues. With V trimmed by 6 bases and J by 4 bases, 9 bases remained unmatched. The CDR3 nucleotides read TGTGCCAGTAGCCCCCGGGCTAGCGGAAAAAACATTCAGTACTTC. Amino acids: CASSPRASGKNIQYF. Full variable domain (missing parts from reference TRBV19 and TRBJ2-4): DGGITQSPKYLFRKEGQNVTLSCEQNLNHDAMYWYRQDPGQGLRLIYYSQIVNDFQKGDIAEGYSVSREKKESFPLTVTSAQKNPTAFYLCASSPRASGKNIQYFGAGTRLSVL.

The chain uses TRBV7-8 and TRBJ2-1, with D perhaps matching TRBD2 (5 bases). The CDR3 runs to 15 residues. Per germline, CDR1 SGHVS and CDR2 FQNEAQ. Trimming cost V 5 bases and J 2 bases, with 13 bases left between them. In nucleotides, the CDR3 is TGTGCCAGCAGCCTAGAGGGTAGGACCTACAATGAGCAGTTCTTC. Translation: CASSLEGRTYNEQFF.

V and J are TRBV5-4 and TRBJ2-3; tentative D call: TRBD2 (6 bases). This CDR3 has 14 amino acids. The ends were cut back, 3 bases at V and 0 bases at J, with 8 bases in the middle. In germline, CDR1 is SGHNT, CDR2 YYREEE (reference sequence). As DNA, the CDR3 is TGTGCCAGCAGCTCTGGGGGGAGCACAGATACGCAGTATTTT. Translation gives CASSSGGSTDTQYF.

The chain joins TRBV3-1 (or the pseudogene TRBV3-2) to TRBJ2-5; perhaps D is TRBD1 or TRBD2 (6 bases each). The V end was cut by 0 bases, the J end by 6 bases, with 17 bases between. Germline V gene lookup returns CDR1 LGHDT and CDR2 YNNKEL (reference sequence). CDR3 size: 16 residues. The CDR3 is CASSQDPGGLRKTQYF. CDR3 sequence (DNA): TGTGCCAGCAGCCAAGATCCCGGGGGCTTGAGGAAGACCCAGTACTTC.

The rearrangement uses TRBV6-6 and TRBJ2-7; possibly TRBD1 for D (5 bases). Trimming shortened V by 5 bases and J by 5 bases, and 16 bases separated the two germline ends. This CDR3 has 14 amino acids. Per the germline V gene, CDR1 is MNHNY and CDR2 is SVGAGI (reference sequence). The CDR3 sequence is CASSLGQTADEQYF. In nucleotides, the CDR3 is TGTGCCAGCAGTCTCGGACAAACGGCTGACGAGCAGTACTTC.

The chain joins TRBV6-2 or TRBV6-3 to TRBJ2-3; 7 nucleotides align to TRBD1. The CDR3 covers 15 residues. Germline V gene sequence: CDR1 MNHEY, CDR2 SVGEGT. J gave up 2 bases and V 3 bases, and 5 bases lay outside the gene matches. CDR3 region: CASSYPDRDTDTQYF. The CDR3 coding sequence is TGTGCCAGCAGTTATCCCGACAGGGACACAGATACGCAGTATTTT.

CDR3 residues: CASSLTSPDTQYF. CDR3 nucleotide sequence: TGTGCCAGCAGCTTGACTAGCCCAGATACGCAGTATTTT. The V gene is TRBV7-2, the J gene TRBJ2-3; 7 bases align to TRBD2. CDR1 and CDR2 from the germline V gene are SGHTA and FQGNSA. The trim removed 3 bases at V and 4 bases at J, leaving 1 base unmatched. This CDR3 is 13 amino acids long.

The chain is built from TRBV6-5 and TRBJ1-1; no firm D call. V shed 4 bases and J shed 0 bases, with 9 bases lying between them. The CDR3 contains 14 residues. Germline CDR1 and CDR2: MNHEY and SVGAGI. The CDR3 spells CASSSSWMNTEAFF. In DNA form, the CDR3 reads TGTGCCAGCAGTTCCTCCTGGATGAACACTGAAGCTTTCTTT.

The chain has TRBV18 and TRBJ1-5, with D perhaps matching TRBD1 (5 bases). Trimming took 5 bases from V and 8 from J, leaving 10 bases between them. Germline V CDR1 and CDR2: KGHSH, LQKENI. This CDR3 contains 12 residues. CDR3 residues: CASSTQGKPQHF. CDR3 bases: TGTGCCAGCTCAACTCAGGGCAAGCCCCAGCATTTT.

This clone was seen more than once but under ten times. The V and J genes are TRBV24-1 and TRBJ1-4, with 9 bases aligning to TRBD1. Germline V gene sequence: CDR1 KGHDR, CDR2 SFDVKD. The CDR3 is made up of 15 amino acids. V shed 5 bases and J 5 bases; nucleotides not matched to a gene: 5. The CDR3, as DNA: TGTGCCACCAGTGTACAGGGGGCGCCGAATGAAAAACTGTTTTTT. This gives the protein CATSVQGAPNEKLFF.